The 8 T cell receptor beta chains below were found in one sample sequenced in a study of Ad26.COV2.S vaccination and SARS-CoV-2 variants. Treatment specified: approximately 18 received Ad26.COV2.S at low or high dose, single or two shots; several received placebo; per-sample allocation not given. The investigators took samples on day 63 after the first vaccine or placebo injection. Sequencing used immunoSEQ multiplex PCR; TCRdb keeps in-frame clones, though not all of them. The repertoire holds fewer than 800,000 clones, with roughly 90% as singletons. Sequencing used peripheral blood, obtained in a trial of Ad26.COV2.S vaccine versus placebo. The receptors stem from a person between 18 and 60 years old who received the Ad26.COV2.S COVID-19 vaccine or a placebo.

This chain connects TRBV7-6 to TRBJ1-4, with 7 nucleotides matching TRBD1. Germline V gene lookup returns CDR1 SGHVS and CDR2 FNYEAQ. V trimming: 2 bases; J trimming: 6 bases; junction bases outside the gene matches: 0. This CDR3 spans 13 amino acids. CDR3 in DNA: TGTGCCAGCAGCTTAACAGGGGATGAAAAACTGTTTTTT. The encoded protein is CASSLTGDEKLFF.

V gene TRBV7-9 combines with J gene TRBJ1-2; perhaps TRBD1 as D (6 bases). The CDR3 contains 14 residues. The V and J ends lost 6 bases and 4 bases respectively, with 15 bases between them. Germline V gene data show CDR1 as SEHNR and CDR2 as FQNEAQ (reference sequence). CDR3 sequence: CASSLRGTSYGYTF. Written as DNA, the CDR3 is TGTGCCAGCAGTCTACGCGGGACAAGCTATGGCTACACCTTC.

With respect to this clone: The sample contains more than one DNA sequence encoding this CDR3. The chain uses TRBV20-1 and TRBJ2-5, with D uncertain. Trimming stripped 4 bases from V and 5 bases from J, with 5 bases between. The CDR3 loop spans 10 amino acids. Germline V CDR1 and CDR2: DFQATT, SNEGSKA (reference sequence). CDR3 DNA: TGCAGTGCTACTAGGGAGACCCAGTACTTC. It translates to CSATRETQYF.

This rearrangement joins TRBV7-6 to TRBJ1-5; D gene uncertain. Trimming removed 8 bases at V and 1 base at J, with 9 bases between. CDR3 length equals 13 residues. The V gene's germline CDR1 is SGHVS and CDR2 FNYEAQ. CDR3 amino acids: CASADRSNQPQHF. CDR3 bases: TGTGCCAGCGCTGATAGGAGCAATCAGCCCCAGCATTTT.

This clone has a single count. V gene TRBV19 combines with J gene TRBJ1-5; no clear D. Trimming took off 3 bases at V and 4 bases at J, with 7 bases between the two ends. The CDR3 covers 13 residues. Germline CDR1 LNHDA, CDR2 SQIVND (reference sequence). The DNA for the CDR3 is TGTGCCAGTAGTATTACAGTTAATCAGCCCCAGCATTTT. Protein product: CASSITVNQPQHF.

The chain employs TRBV9 and TRBJ2-7, with a weak D call TRBD2 (5 bases). The germline V gene encodes CDR1 SGDLS and CDR2 YYNGEE. V lost 3 bases, J lost 2 bases, and 6 bases lay in between. The length of the CDR3 is 12 residues. CDR3 DNA: TGTGCCAGCAGCGCTAGCCCCTACGAGCAGTACTTC. Amino acid sequence: CASSASPYEQYF.

With regard to this clone: The identical CDR3 is also encoded by other nucleotide sequences in the sample. The genes are TRBV30 and TRBJ1-3, with D possibly TRBD1 on 6 matching bases. V lost 4 bases, J lost 3 bases, and 10 bases lay in between. This CDR3 has 13 residues. Germline V CDR1 and CDR2: GTSNPN, SVGIG (reference sequence). This CDR3 reads CAWTRGGGNTIYF. DNA of the CDR3: TGTGCCTGGACCAGGGGCGGTGGAAACACCATATATTTT.

In nucleotides, the CDR3 is TGTGCCTGGAACCAGGGAAGCTATGGCTACACCTTC. Amino acid sequence: CAWNQGSYGYTF. The chain employs TRBV30 and TRBJ1-2, with D possibly TRBD1 on 5 matching bases. With 4 bases removed from V and 4 bases from J, the gap between germline ends came to 10 bases. CDR3 length equals 12 residues. Germline CDR1 GTSNPN, CDR2 SVGIG (reference sequence). Full variable domain (missing parts from reference TRBV30 and TRBJ1-2): SQTIHQWPATLVQPVGSPLSLECTVEGTSNPNLYWYRQAAGRGLQLLFYSVGIGQISSEVPQNLSASRPQDRQFILSSKKLLLSDSGFYLCAWNQGSYGYTFGSGTRLTVV.